The 11 T cell receptor beta chains below all came from one sample that was sequenced in a study of T cell responses to AZD1222 COVID-19 vaccine. Generated by immunoSEQ multiplex PCR, the TCRdb table keeps only in-frame clones and is missing some. The data show tens of thousands of clones, approximately 89% seen once. Here the sequenced sample was peripheral blood, taken 28 days after the second AZD1222 dose. Receptors originate from an adult who received the AZD1222 COVID-19 vaccine.

This clone occurred once. V and J are TRBV7-3 and TRBJ1-2, with D unclear. The ends were cut back, 4 bases at V and 0 bases at J, with 18 bases in the middle. CDR3 length: 17 amino acids. Germline V gene sequence: CDR1 SGHTA, CDR2 FQGTGA. The CDR3 protein is CASSSKGPSGANYGYTF. CDR3 sequence (DNA): TGTGCCAGCAGCTCCAAAGGGCCTTCAGGAGCTAACTATGGCTACACCTTC.

The chain has TRBV9 and TRBJ2-5; 9 bases fit TRBD2. The CDR3 has 14 residues. CDR1 is SGDLS and CDR2 is YYNGEE in the germline V gene. V was pared by 2 bases and J by 8 bases, with 7 bases of the junction left unmatched. This CDR3 is CASSVGTSHGTQYF. The CDR3 DNA reads as TGTGCCAGCAGCGTCGGGACTAGCCACGGCACCCAGTACTTC.

The chain combines TRBV28 with TRBJ1-3; D gene uncertain. CDR1 is MDHEN, CDR2 SYDVKM, per germline. This CDR3 is 10 amino acids long. V lost 6 bases to trimming and J lost 4 bases, with 1 base between them. The CDR3, as DNA: TGTGCCAGCAGCGGAAACACCATATATTTT. Translating gives CASSGNTIYF.

The chain has TRBV5-1 and TRBJ1-2, with 12 bases that match TRBD1. The ends lost 4 bases at V and 4 bases at J; junction bases unmatched: 11. CDR1 is SGHRS, CDR2 YFSETQ, per germline. This CDR3 is 17 amino acids long. This CDR3 is CASSLSGTGGAGYGYTF. In nucleotides, the CDR3 is TGCGCCAGCAGCCTATCCGGGACAGGGGGCGCGGGCTATGGCTACACCTTC.

This clone has just one count. CDR3 coding DNA: TGTGCCAGCAGTGAAGCGGGGGGCGGCGGAAACACCATATATTTT. Residues: CASSEAGGGGNTIYF. The chain links TRBV6-1 to TRBJ1-3; tentative D call: TRBD1 (6 bases). This CDR3 is 15 amino acids long. CDR1 is MNHNS and CDR2 is SASEGT in the germline V gene. The V end lost 0 bases, the J end lost 4 bases, and 10 bases lay between the germline ends.

The chain joins TRBV6-5 to TRBJ2-3; D is undetermined. This CDR3 has 14 residues. V was trimmed by 0 bases and J by 7 bases, leaving 11 bases between them. The germline V gene has CDR1 MNHEY and CDR2 SVGAGI. The CDR3, as DNA: TGTGCCAGCAGTTACTCGACTGACTCCAATACGCAGTATTTT. Translating gives CASSYSTDSNTQYF.

The rearrangement joins TRBV7-2 to TRBJ1-2, with D unresolved. Germline V gene lookup returns CDR1 SGHTA and CDR2 FQGNSA. This CDR3 spans 12 amino acids. Deletions cut 1 base from V and 2 bases from J, with 2 bases between. In DNA, the CDR3 is TGTGCCAGCAGCTTAGTGAACTATGGCTACACCTTC. As protein: CASSLVNYGYTF.

The table lists this clone with a count of one. The genes are TRBV7-2 and TRBJ1-1, with D tentatively TRBD1 (5 bases). Trimming cost V 5 bases and J 8 bases, with 12 bases left between them. Germline CDR1 SGHTA, CDR2 FQGNSA. This CDR3 has 12 amino acids. This CDR3 is CASSLGAVEAFF. CDR3 nucleotides: TGTGCCAGCAGCCTCGGGGCAGTAGAAGCTTTCTTT.

The chain has TRBV3-1 (or the pseudogene TRBV3-2) and TRBJ1-2, with D possibly TRBD1 on 6 matching bases. This CDR3 spans 13 amino acids. Germline CDR1 reads LGHDT; CDR2 reads YNNKEL (reference sequence). With 1 base removed from V and 8 bases from J, the gap between germline ends came to 11 bases. DNA of the CDR3: TGTGCCAGCAGCCAAGGGGGGCCGGGCGGCTACACCTTC. This sequence encodes CASSQGGPGGYTF.

The V call is TRBV5-5, the J call TRBJ1-2; TRBD1 matches at 8 bases. In germline, CDR1 is SGHKS, CDR2 YYEKEE (reference sequence). The J segment lost 4 bases and the V segment lost 5 bases, leaving 13 bases of the junction unmatched. The CDR3 length is 16 residues. The CDR3, as DNA: TGTGCCAGCAGTCGAGAGACAGGGGTTTTCGGCTATGGCTACACCTTC. Encoded protein: CASSRETGVFGYGYTF.

The chain combines TRBV11-1 with TRBJ2-7, with 7 bases fitting TRBD1. Germline V gene data show CDR1 as SGHAT and CDR2 as FQDESV (reference sequence). V lost 4 bases to trimming and J lost 1 base; unmatched junction nucleotides: 7. The CDR3 has 15 residues. CDR3 coding DNA: TGTGCCAGCAGCTCAGCGGACAGGTCATCCTACGAGCAGTACTTC. Its translation: CASSSADRSSYEQYF.